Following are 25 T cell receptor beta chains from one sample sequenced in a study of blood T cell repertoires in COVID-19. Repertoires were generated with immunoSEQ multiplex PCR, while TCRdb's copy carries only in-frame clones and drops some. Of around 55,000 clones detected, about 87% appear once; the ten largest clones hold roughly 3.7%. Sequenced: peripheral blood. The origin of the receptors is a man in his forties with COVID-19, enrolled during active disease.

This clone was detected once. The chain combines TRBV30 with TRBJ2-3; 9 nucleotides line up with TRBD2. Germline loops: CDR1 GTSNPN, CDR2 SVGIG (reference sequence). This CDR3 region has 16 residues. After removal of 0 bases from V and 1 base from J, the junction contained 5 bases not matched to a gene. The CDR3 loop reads CAWSVRAGGRTDTQYF. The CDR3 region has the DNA TGTGCCTGGAGTGTAAGGGCGGGAGGGCGCACAGATACGCAGTATTTT.

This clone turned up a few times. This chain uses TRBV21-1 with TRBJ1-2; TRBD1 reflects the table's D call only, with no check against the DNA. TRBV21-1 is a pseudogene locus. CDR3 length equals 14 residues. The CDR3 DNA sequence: TGTGCCAGCCCCGGACAGGGGCGAATTTATGGCTACACCTTC. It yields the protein CASPGQGRIYGYTF.

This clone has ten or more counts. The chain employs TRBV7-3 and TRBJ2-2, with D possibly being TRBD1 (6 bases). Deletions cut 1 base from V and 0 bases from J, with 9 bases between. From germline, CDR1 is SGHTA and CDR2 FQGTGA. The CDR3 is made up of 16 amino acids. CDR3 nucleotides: TGTGCCAGCAGCTTAATTGGGGGCGCGAACACCGGGGAGCTGTTTTTT. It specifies CASSLIGGANTGELFF.

This CDR3 reads CASSYLGGNTEAFF. In DNA, the CDR3 is TGTGCCAGCAGTTACTTAGGCGGGAACACTGAAGCTTTCTTT. The V and J genes are TRBV6-6 and TRBJ1-1; no definite D call. The CDR3 has 14 residues. Deletions cut 1 base from V and 1 base from J, with 7 bases between. Germline CDR1 MNHNY, CDR2 SVGAGI (reference sequence).

The CDR3 DNA reads as TGTGCCAGTAAACGGACAGATATCTACTATGGCTACACCTTC. Protein sequence: CASKRTDIYYGYTF. The chain recombines TRBV19 with TRBJ1-2; a possible D gene is TRBD1 (6 bases). The CDR3 spans 14 residues. Trimming took 7 bases from V and 3 from J, leaving 15 bases between them. CDR1 is LNHDA, CDR2 SQIVND, per germline (reference sequence). The entire variable domain, with the rest obtained from reference TRBV19 and TRBJ1-2, is as follows: DGGITQSPKYLFRKEGQNVTLSCEQNLNHDAMYWYRQDPGQGLRLIYYSQIVNDFQKGDIAEGYSVSREKKESFPLTVTSAQKNPTAFYLCASKRTDIYYGYTFGSGTRLTVV.

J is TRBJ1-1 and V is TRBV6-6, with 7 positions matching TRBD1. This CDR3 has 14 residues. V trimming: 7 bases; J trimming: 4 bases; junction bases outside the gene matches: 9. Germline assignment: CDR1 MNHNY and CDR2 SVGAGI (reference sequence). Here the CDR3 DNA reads TGTGCCAGCATGGTACAGGGGAGAGGCACTGAAGCTTTCTTT. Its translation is CASMVQGRGTEAFF.

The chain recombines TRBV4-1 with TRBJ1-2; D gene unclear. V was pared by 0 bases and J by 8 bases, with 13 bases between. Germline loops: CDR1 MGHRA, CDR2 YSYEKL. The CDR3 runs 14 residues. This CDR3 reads CASSQESRVRGYTF. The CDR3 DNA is TGCGCCAGCAGCCAAGAGTCGAGGGTAAGAGGCTACACCTTC.

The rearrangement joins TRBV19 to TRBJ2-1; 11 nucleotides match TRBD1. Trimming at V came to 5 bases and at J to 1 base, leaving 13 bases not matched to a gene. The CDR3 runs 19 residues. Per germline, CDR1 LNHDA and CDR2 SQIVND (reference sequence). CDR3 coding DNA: TGTGCCAGTAGTGGTTTCGGGACAGGGGGTCTCGGGTCCTACAATGAGCAGTTCTTC. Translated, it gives CASSGFGTGGLGSYNEQFF.

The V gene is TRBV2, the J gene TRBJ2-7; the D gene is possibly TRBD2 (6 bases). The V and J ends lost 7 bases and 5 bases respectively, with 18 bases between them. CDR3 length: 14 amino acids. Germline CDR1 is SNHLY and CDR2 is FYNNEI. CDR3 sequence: CASIQSDAGNEQYF. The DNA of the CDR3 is TGTGCCAGCATACAGAGTGACGCGGGAAACGAGCAGTACTTC.

The DNA for the CDR3 is TGTGCCACCAGCAGAGCCGGGACAGGGTGGGATGAGCAGTTCTTC. This gives the protein CATSRAGTGWDEQFF. This chain links TRBV15 with TRBJ2-1; the match to TRBD1 covers 9 bases. V lost 1 base and J lost 8; bases outside the gene matches: 6. CDR1 and CDR2 (germline): LNHNV, YYDKDF (reference sequence). The CDR3 length is 15 residues.

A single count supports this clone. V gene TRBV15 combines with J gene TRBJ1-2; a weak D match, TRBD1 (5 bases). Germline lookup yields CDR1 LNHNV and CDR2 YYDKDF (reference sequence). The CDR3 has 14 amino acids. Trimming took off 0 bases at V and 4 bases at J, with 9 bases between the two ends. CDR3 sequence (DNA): TGTGCCACCAGCAGAGATCAGGGTTCCTATGGCTACACCTTC. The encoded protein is CATSRDQGSYGYTF. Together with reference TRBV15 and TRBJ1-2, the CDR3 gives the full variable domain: DAMVIQNPRYQVTQFGKPVTLSCSQTLNHNVMYWYQQKSSQAPKLLFHYYDKDFNNEADTPDNFQSRRPNTSFCFLDIRSPGLGDTAMYLCATSRDQGSYGYTFGSGTRLTVV.

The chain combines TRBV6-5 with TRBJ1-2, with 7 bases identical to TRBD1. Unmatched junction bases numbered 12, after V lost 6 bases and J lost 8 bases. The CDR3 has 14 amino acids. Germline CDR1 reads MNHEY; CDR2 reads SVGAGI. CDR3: CASSATGTALGYTF. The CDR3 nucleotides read TGTGCCAGCAGCGCGACCGGGACAGCGTTGGGCTACACCTTC.

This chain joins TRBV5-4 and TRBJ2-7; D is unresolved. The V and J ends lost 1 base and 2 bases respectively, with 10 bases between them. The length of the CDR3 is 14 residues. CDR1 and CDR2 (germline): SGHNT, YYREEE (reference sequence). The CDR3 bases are TGTGCCAGCAGCTTGTTTGACTCTCCCTACGAGCAGTACTTC. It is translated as CASSLFDSPYEQYF.

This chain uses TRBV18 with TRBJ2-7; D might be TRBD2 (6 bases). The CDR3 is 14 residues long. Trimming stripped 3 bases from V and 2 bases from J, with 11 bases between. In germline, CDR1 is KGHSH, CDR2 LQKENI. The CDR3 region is CASSPGGTAYEQYF. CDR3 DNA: TGTGCCAGCTCACCGGGGGGAACCGCCTACGAGCAGTACTTC.

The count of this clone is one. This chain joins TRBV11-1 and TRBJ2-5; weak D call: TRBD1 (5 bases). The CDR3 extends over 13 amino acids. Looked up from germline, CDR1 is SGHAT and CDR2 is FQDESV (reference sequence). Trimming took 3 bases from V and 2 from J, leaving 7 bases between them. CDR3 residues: CASSFRTQETQYF. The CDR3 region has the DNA TGTGCCAGCAGCTTTAGGACACAAGAGACCCAGTACTTC.

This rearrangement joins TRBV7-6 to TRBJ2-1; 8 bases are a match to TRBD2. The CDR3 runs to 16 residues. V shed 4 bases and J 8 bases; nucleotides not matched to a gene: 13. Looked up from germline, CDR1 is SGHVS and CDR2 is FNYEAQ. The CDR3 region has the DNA TGTGCCAGCAGCTCCTACGTCGGGAGGGCACAGGATGAGCAGTTCTTC. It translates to CASSSYVGRAQDEQFF.

The CDR3 region is CATSENKNSPLHF. The DNA for the CDR3 is TGTGCCACCAGTGAAAACAAGAATTCACCCCTCCACTTT. The chain has TRBV24-1 and TRBJ1-6, with D unclear. The germline V gene encodes CDR1 KGHDR and CDR2 SFDVKD. V lost 4 bases to trimming and J lost 7 bases, with 7 bases between them. CDR3 length: 13 residues.

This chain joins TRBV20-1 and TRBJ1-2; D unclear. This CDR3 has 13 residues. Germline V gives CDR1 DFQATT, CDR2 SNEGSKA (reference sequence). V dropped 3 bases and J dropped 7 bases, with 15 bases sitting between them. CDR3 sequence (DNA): TGCAGTGCTAGTCCACCACGCGCGAGTGGCTACACCTTC. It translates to CSASPPRASGYTF.

The CDR3 nucleotides are TGTGCCAGCAGTCCTCGACAGGCGCCCGTCTATGGCTACACCTTC. It yields the protein CASSPRQAPVYGYTF. This chain connects TRBV6-5 to TRBJ1-2; TRBD1 might be the D (6 bases). CDR3 size: 15 residues. Germline lookup yields CDR1 MNHEY and CDR2 SVGAGI. The ends were cut back, 5 bases at V and 4 bases at J, with 17 bases in the middle.

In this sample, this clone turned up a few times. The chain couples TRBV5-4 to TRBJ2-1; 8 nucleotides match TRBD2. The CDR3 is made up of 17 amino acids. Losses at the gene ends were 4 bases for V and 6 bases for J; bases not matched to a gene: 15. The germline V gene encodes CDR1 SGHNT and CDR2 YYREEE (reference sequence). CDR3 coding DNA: TGTGCCAGCAGCAAAGCGCTCGGGGGGGCCGCCGGCAATGAGCAGTTCTTC. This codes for CASSKALGGAAGNEQFF.

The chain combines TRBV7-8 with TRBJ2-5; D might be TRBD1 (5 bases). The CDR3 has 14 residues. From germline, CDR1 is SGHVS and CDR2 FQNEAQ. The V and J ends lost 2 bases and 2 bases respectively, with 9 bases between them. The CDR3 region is CASSLIRVQETQYF. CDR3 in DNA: TGTGCCAGCAGCTTAATCAGGGTTCAAGAGACCCAGTACTTC.

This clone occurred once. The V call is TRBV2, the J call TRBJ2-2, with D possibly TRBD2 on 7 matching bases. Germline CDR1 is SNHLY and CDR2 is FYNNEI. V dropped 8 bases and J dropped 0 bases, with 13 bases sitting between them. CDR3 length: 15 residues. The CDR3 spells CASGGAPANTGELFF. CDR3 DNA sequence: TGTGCCAGCGGGGGGGCACCAGCGAACACCGGGGAGCTGTTTTTT.

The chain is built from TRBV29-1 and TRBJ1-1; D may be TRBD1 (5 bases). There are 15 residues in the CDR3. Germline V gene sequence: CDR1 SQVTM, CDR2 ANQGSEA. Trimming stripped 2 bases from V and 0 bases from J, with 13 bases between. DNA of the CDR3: TGCAGCGTTGAATCTCCCCAGGACATGAACACTGAAGCTTTCTTT. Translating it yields CSVESPQDMNTEAFF.

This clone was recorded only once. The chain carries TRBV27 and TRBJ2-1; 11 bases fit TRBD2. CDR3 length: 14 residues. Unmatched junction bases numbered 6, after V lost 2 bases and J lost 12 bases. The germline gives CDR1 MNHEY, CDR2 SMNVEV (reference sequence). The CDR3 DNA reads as TGTGCCAGCAGTTTAATTGGGCTAGCGGGAGGGCAGTTCTTC. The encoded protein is CASSLIGLAGGQFF.

The CDR3 region is CASRLTGGSSYEQYF. As DNA, the CDR3 is TGTGCCAGCAGACTTACAGGAGGGAGCTCCTACGAGCAGTACTTC. The gene calls are TRBV11-2 and TRBJ2-7, with D possibly being TRBD2 (6 bases). The CDR3 is 15 amino acids. CDR1 is SGHAT, CDR2 FQNNGV, per germline. V lost 6 bases and J lost 0, with 15 bases in between.